The text below deals with one T cell receptor (beta chain). Its target is unknown. The entry originates in a study of T cells in Graves' hyperthyroidism and ophthalmopathy. Study context: Once the initial diagnosis was made, peripheral blood was obtained before any treatment.

TCR beta CDR3 region amplification was performed from RNA transcripts. Researchers ran a first-round RT-PCR on the TCR CDR3 using the HTBI primer set. One entry per CDR3 protein, called by TCRdb with MiXCR from the multiplex PCR reads. The sample holds roughly 720,000 distinct CDR3 sequences; roughly 17% are singletons and the top ten take about 14%. Germline-derived CDR1 and CDR2 are SGHDT and YYEEEE. This CDR3 comprises 12 residues. The V and J ends lost 2 bases and 6 bases respectively, with 6 bases between them. Regarding the study as a whole: Blood also held most thyroid clonotypes expanded beyond 0.001. Ophthalmopathy cases were set apart from stable hyperthyroidism by a 13 V-J model.

The chain is built from TRBV5-6 and TRBJ2-1; D not resolved. The TCR was taken from a man in his forties or fifties with Graves' hyperthyroidism. Input material: blood. CDR3 in DNA: TGTGCCAGCAGCTTCGCGACCAATGAGCAGTTCTTC. Its translation is CASSFATNEQFF.